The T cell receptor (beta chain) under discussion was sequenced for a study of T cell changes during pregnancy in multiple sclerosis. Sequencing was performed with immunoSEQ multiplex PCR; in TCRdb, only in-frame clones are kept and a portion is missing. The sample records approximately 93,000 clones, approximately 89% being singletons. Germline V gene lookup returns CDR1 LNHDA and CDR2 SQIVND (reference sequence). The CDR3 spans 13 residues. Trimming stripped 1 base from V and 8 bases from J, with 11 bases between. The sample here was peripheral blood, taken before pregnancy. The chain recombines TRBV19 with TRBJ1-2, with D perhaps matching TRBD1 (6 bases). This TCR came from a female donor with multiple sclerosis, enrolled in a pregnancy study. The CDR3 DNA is TGTGCCAGTAGTATAGGCAGGGGAGAAGGCTACACCTTC. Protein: CASSIGRGEGYTF.